This T cell receptor (beta chain) was retrieved from a study of vaccination effects on CD4 cells after COVID-19. Findings and caveats of the study: Late after vaccination, infection- and vaccine-induced clones showed marked clonal contraction.

CDR1 LGHDT and CDR2 YNNKEL come from the germline V gene (reference sequence). Germline trimming cut 6 bases from V and 6 bases from J; bases unmatched to any gene: 9. The CDR3 is made up of 17 amino acids. Assay: immunoSEQ multiplex PCR; the TCRdb copy retains only in-frame clones and omits some. This table has tens of thousands of clones, around 68% appearing once. With regard to this clone: Its antigen is not known.

CD4+ T cells specific for antigen were expanded with viral peptide pools by the ViraFEST assay before sequencing. Following culture for about 11 days, CD4+ T cells were isolated. Absence of prior SARS-CoV-2 infection characterized the vaccine recipients, who showed negative nucleocapsid antibodies. Half the medium was swapped for IL-2 medium on days 3 and 7. J is TRBJ2-1 and V is TRBV3-1 (or the pseudogene TRBV3-2), with TRBD2 matching over 15 bases. The receptor's source is a human donor who received a COVID-19 vaccine. This specimen consisted of CD4+ T cells from PBMCs cultured with SARS-CoV-2 spike peptides, obtained before COVID-19 vaccination. The DNA of the CDR3 is TGTGCCAGCAGGGGCGGACTAGCGGGAGGGCCAGGCAATGAGCAGTTCTTC. This gives the protein CASRGGLAGGPGNEQFF.